This TCR beta chain was identified in a study of cytotoxic CD8 clonotypes in ibrutinib-treated CLL. On the study more broadly: Overall, some 24 responses were partial and 2 complete; following median roughly 72 months, approximately 15 patients stayed remitted and around twelve progressed. Broader study findings: The study found baseline clonality above age-matched healthy donors, tracking circulating CD8+ T-cell counts.

Sequencing was designed to attain a depth spanning 1 in 200,000 to 1 in 1 million T cells. Assay used: immunoSEQ multiplex PCR; TCRdb lists only in-frame clones, some missing. Of approximately 210,000 clones detected, around 70% appear once; the ten largest clones hold around an eighth. V was pared by 6 bases and J by 2 bases, with 10 bases of the junction left unmatched. CDR1 and CDR2 from the germline V gene are MNHEY and SVGAGI. The CDR3 has 15 amino acids. A remark on this clone: The antigen remains unidentified.

The sequences come from PBMCs, collected after 24 months of ibrutinib treatment. The sequence came from a human donor with chronic lymphocytic leukemia. The chain uses TRBV6-5 and TRBJ2-7; 7 positions agree with TRBD2. CDR3: CASRRAAGEAYEQYF. CDR3 DNA sequence: TGTGCCAGCAGACGGGCCGCGGGAGAAGCCTACGAGCAGTACTTC.